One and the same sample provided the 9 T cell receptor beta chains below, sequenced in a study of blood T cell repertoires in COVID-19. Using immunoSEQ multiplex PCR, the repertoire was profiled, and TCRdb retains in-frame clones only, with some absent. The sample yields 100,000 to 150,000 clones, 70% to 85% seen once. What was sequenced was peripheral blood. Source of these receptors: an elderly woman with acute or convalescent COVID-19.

CDR3 loop: CALSGEGTGRSGYTF. DNA of the CDR3: TGTGCACTCAGTGGAGAAGGGACAGGGCGCTCTGGCTACACCTTC. This chain joins TRBV7-9 and TRBJ1-2; 9 positions match TRBD1. The CDR3 is 15 amino acids. The V gene's germline CDR1 is SEHNR and CDR2 FQNEAQ (reference sequence).

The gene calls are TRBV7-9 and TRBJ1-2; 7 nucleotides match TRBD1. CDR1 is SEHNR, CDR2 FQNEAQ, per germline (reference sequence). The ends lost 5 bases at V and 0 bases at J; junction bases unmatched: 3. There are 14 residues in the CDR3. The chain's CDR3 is CASSPGQTNYGYTF. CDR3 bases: TGTGCCAGCAGCCCGGGACAGACTAACTATGGCTACACCTTC.

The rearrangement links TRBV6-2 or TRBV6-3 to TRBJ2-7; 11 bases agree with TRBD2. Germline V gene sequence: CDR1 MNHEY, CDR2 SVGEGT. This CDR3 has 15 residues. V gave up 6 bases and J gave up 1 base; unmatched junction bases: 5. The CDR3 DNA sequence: TGTGCCAGCAGCGACGGGACTAGCGGATCCTACGAGCAGTACTTC. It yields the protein CASSDGTSGSYEQYF.

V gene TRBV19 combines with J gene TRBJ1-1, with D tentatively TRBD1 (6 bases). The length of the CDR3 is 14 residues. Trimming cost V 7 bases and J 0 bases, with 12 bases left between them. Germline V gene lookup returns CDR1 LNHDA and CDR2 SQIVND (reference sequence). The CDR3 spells CASTDGQLNTEAFF. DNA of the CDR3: TGTGCCAGTACGGACGGACAGTTGAACACTGAAGCTTTCTTT.

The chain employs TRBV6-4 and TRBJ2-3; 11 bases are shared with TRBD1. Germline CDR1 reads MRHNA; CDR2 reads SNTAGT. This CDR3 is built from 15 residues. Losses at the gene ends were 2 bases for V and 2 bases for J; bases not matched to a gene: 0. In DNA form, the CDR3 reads TGTGCCAGCAGTGACGGACAGGGGGCCACAGATACGCAGTATTTT. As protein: CASSDGQGATDTQYF.

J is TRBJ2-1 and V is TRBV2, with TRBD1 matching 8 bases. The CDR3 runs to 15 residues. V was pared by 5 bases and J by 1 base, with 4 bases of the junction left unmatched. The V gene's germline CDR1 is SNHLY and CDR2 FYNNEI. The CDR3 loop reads CASSRDRGSYNEQFF. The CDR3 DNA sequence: TGTGCCAGCAGTAGAGACAGGGGATCCTACAATGAGCAGTTCTTC.

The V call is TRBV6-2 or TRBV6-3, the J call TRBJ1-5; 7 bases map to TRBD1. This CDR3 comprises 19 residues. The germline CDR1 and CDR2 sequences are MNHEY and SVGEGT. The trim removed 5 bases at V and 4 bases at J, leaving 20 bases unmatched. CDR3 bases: TGTGCCAGCAGTCTAAACCCAACGGGACAGCCTAATAAAAATCAGCCCCAGCATTTT. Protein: CASSLNPTGQPNKNQPQHF.

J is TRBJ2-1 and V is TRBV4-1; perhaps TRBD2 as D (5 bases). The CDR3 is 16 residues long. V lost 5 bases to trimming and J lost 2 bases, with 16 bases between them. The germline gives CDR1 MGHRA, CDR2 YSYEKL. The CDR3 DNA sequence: TGCGCCAGCAGCACCCAACTAGGGAATCCCTACAATGAGCAGTTCTTC. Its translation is CASSTQLGNPYNEQFF.

CDR3 sequence reads: CASSIAPGQGAYEQYF. The CDR3, as DNA: TGCGCCAGCAGCATAGCCCCCGGACAGGGGGCCTACGAGCAGTACTTC. The rearrangement uses TRBV5-1 and TRBJ2-7; 10 nucleotides align to TRBD1. The CDR3 has 16 amino acids. Germline V lookup: CDR1 SGHRS, CDR2 YFSETQ. Trimming at V came to 4 bases and at J to 2 bases, leaving 9 bases not matched to a gene.